The source of this T cell receptor beta chain is a study of T cell changes during pregnancy in multiple sclerosis. TCRdb's table, derived via immunoSEQ multiplex PCR, lists solely in-frame clones and lacks some. This table has about 89,000 clones, about 93% appearing once. Sequencing used peripheral blood, obtained in the third trimester of pregnancy. The receptor's source is a female donor with multiple sclerosis, enrolled in a pregnancy study.

CDR3 DNA: TGTGCCAGCAGGGTGCGGGGGCAGTGGACTGAAGCTTTCTTT. This codes for CASRVRGQWTEAFF. The gene calls are TRBV28 and TRBJ1-1, with D possibly being TRBD1 (6 bases). CDR1 is MDHEN, CDR2 SYDVKM, per germline. V lost 6 bases and J lost 5, with 16 bases in between. The CDR3 sequence is 14 residues long.